The rows below give T cell receptor beta chains drawn from one sample of a study of blood T cell repertoires in COVID-19. Only in-frame clones appear in the TCRdb table, and some are missing; sequencing was by immunoSEQ multiplex PCR. The data show approximately 150,000 clones, 65% to 85% seen once. Sequences were obtained from peripheral blood. These receptors were collected from a man in his fifties or sixties with active or convalescent COVID-19. Each CDR3 is given with its conserved first and last residue. D genes are given only for firm matches. Size tells how often a clone was seen (once, few, many) or the class of an expanded clone, and some rows leave it out.

size	V	D	J	DNA	CDR3
.	TRBV12-3/TRBV12-4	.	TRBJ2-7	TGTGCCAGCAGTTTACCCCCAGTGAACGAGCAGTACTTC	CASSLPPVNEQYF
once	TRBV7-8	TRBD1	TRBJ1-4	TGTGCCAGCAGCTTTCCCGGGACAGGGGGGTTGGCTAATGAAAAACTGTTTTTT	CASSFPGTGGLANEKLFF
.	TRBV19	TRBD1	TRBJ2-7	TGTGCCAGTAGCTCGACAGGGGGGAAGGACGAGCAGTACTTC	CASSSTGGKDEQYF
few	TRBV10-3	.	TRBJ1-5	TGTGCCATCAGTGAGTCGAGTAGTCGGCGGGGAAATCAGCCCCAGCATTTT	CAISESSSRRGNQPQHF
.	TRBV9	.	TRBJ1-2	TGTGCCAGCAGCGCCTCCATGAGGAGGGCTAACTATGGCTACACCTTC	CASSASMRRANYGYTF
.	TRBV19	.	TRBJ2-2	TGTGCCAGTAGTCTAGCGGACAGGGTCAACACCGGGGAGCTGTTTTTT	CASSLADRVNTGELFF
.	TRBV27	.	TRBJ2-3	TGTGCCAGCAGTTTTGCACCCGGAGGGGATACGCAGTATTTT	CASSFAPGGDTQYF
.	TRBV14	.	TRBJ2-1	TGTGCCAGCAGCCCTCTGGGGGGAGGAACCTACAATGAGCAGTTCTTC	CASSPLGGGTYNEQFF
.	TRBV7-2	.	TRBJ1-4	TGTGCCAGCAGCTTAAGGACAGTTAATGAAAAACTGTTTTTT	CASSLRTVNEKLFF
.	TRBV6-2/TRBV6-3	TRBD1	TRBJ1-2	TGTGCCAGCACCTACTCCGGACAGGGCTATGGCTACACCTTC	CASTYSGQGYGYTF
.	TRBV2	TRBD1	TRBJ2-1	TGTGCCAGCAGTGATTTGGGACAGGGGGGCTACAATGAGCAGTTCTTC	CASSDLGQGGYNEQFF
.	TRBV4-1	.	TRBJ1-5	TGCGCCAGCAGCCAAGATTTGGACCCCCGGGGTCAGCCCCAGCATTTT	CASSQDLDPRGQPQHF
.	TRBV3-1/TRBV3-2	.	TRBJ1-1	TGTGCCAGCAGCCCGGGGGTGGCGAACACTGAAGCTTTCTTT	CASSPGVANTEAFF
.	TRBV7-9	.	TRBJ1-1	TGTGCCAGCAGCTTTTGGGGGGACGCTTTCTTT	CASSFWGDAFF
.	TRBV7-2	TRBD2	TRBJ2-2	TGTGCCAGCAGCCGGGGTCCTAGCGGGAGAGTCGGGGAGCTGTTTTTT	CASSRGPSGRVGELFF
.	TRBV18	.	TRBJ1-5	TGTGCCAGCTCACCACCGTTCGGCAGGCAATATAGCAATCAGCCCCAGCATTTT	CASSPPFGRQYSNQPQHF
.	TRBV19	TRBD2	TRBJ2-2	TGTGCCAGTAGTAACCTAGCGGGGGCCGGGGAGCTGTTTTTT	CASSNLAGAGELFF
.	TRBV18	TRBD1	TRBJ1-3	TGTGCCAGCTCACCAGTCCCAGGACAGGGCTCTGGAAACACCATATATTTT	CASSPVPGQGSGNTIYF
.	TRBV2	.	TRBJ1-2	TGTGCCAGCAGCGGACAGCTGGAGGGCTACACCTTC	CASSGQLEGYTF
.	TRBV20-1	.	TRBJ1-2	TGCAGTGCTAGTCCCTCTGGGACAATCTATGGCTACACCTTC	CSASPSGTIYGYTF
.	TRBV7-8	TRBD1	TRBJ1-4	TGTGCCAGCAGCTCCGACAGGGGGGGGGCTAATGAAAAACTGTTTTTT	CASSSDRGGANEKLFF
few	TRBV7-3	.	TRBJ2-3	TGTGCCAGCAGCTTTACGCAGGCGGGAATGGGGGATACGCAGTATTTT	CASSFTQAGMGDTQYF
once	TRBV10-1	.	TRBJ2-3	TGCGCCAGCAGTGAGGGGGAGAGCACAGATACGCAGTATTTT	CASSEGESTDTQYF
.	TRBV29-1	TRBD1	TRBJ1-3	TGCAGCGTTGACACACAGGGGGGGTCGGGCACCATATATTTT	CSVDTQGGSGTIYF
.	TRBV21-1	.	TRBJ1-1	TGTGCCAGCAGCGGGGACAGGGTGAACACTGAAGCTTTCTTT	CASSGDRVNTEAFF
.	TRBV5-4	.	TRBJ1-3	TGTGCCAGCACTACCGGGGGGATAGCTGGAAACACCATATATTTT	CASTTGGIAGNTIYF
.	TRBV9	TRBD2	TRBJ2-1	TGTGCCAGCAGCCCCCTAATCGGGAGGGCCTGGAATGAGCAGTTCTTC	CASSPLIGRAWNEQFF
.	TRBV2	TRBD2	TRBJ2-4	TGTGCCATCCGGGAGGGCGACATTCAGTACTTC	CAIREGDIQYF
.	TRBV7-9	TRBD1	TRBJ1-5	TGTGCCAGCAGCCCCGACAGGGGGAGCAATCAGCCCCAGCATTTT	CASSPDRGSNQPQHF
.	TRBV27	TRBD2	TRBJ2-2	TGTGCCAGCAGTTTATACGGACCACTAGCGGGAGTTACCGGGGAGCTGTTTTTT	CASSLYGPLAGVTGELFF
.	TRBV10-3	TRBD1	TRBJ1-1	TGTGCCATCGGGACAGGTCCCACTGAAGCTTTCTTT	CAIGTGPTEAFF
.	TRBV5-1	TRBD1	TRBJ1-4	TGCGCCAGCAGCTCGACTCCGGGACAGGCTAATGAAAAACTGTTTTTT	CASSSTPGQANEKLFF
.	TRBV12-5	TRBD1	TRBJ1-5	TGTGCTAGTGGTTTCAGAGACAGGGGGCGGTGCAATCAGCCCCAGCATTTT	CASGFRDRGRCNQPQHF
.	TRBV19	TRBD2	TRBJ2-1	TGTGCCAGTACCCCCCCGGGACTAAGGTCCAATGAGCAGTTCTTC	CASTPPGLRSNEQFF
.	TRBV29-1	.	TRBJ1-4	TGCAGCGTTGAATTCCAGGGTAATGAAAAACTGTTTTTT	CSVEFQGNEKLFF
.	TRBV12-5	.	TRBJ1-5	TGTGCTAGTGGTTTGGTACGTCGCCGGGACAAGGGCAGGGGTAGCAATCAGCCCCAGCATTTT	CASGLVRRRDKGRGSNQPQHF
.	TRBV23-1	.	TRBJ2-5	TGCGCCAGCAGCCAATCATCCGGGGGAGAGACCCAGTACTTC	CASSQSSGGETQYF
.	TRBV27	TRBD2	TRBJ2-3	TGTGCCAGCAGTCCTCAGCGGGGGGCAATCCTTTTAGGATATACGCAGTATTTT	CASSPQRGAILLGYTQYF
.	TRBV20-1	.	TRBJ1-1	TGCAGTGCTAGAGAAGGAGTAACTTTCTTT	CSAREGVTFF
.	TRBV7-7	TRBD1	TRBJ2-5	TGTGCCAGCAGCCCCAACCGGGGACAGAAAGAGACCCAGTACTTC	CASSPNRGQKETQYF
.	TRBV28	TRBD1	TRBJ2-1	TGTGCCAGCAGTTTCCGGGACAGTTCCTACAATGAGCAGTTCTTC	CASSFRDSSYNEQFF
.	TRBV6-1	TRBD2	TRBJ2-4	TGTGCCAGCAGTGATGGGGACTATCAGGACATTCAGTACTTC	CASSDGDYQDIQYF
.	TRBV28	TRBD2	TRBJ2-7	TGTGCCAGCAGTTCACCCCAACTAGCGTTCGAGCAGTACTTC	CASSSPQLAFEQYF
.	TRBV14	.	TRBJ1-4	TGTGCCAGCAGCCGACTAAGGGAAAAACTGTTTTTT	CASSRLREKLFF
.	TRBV9	TRBD1	TRBJ2-3	TGTGCCAGCAGCCCGTCTGGACAGGCTTGGGGAGATACGCAGTATTTT	CASSPSGQAWGDTQYF
few	TRBV27	TRBD1	TRBJ2-7	TGTGCCAGCAGCCGGACAGGGAATACCTACGAGCAGTACTTC	CASSRTGNTYEQYF
.	TRBV3-1/TRBV3-2	.	TRBJ2-3	TGTGCCAGCAGCCAAGAGGCCTCCGGAGGGACGCAGTATTTT	CASSQEASGGTQYF
.	TRBV5-1	TRBD2	TRBJ2-1	TGCGCCAGCAGCTGGGTAGAGACTAGCGGGCGGAATGAGCAGTTCTTC	CASSWVETSGRNEQFF
.	TRBV3-1/TRBV3-2	.	TRBJ2-2	TGTGCCAGCAGCCAACTCAGCGTCGGGGAGCTGTTTTTT	CASSQLSVGELFF
.	TRBV24-1	TRBD2	TRBJ2-7	TGTGCCACCAGTGATTTTAAACCTAGCGGGAGATACGAGCAGTACTTC	CATSDFKPSGRYEQYF
.	TRBV11-2	.	TRBJ2-7	TGTGCCAGCAGCTTAGATCTCAGCGACTACGAGCAGTACTTC	CASSLDLSDYEQYF
.	TRBV6-5	.	TRBJ2-7	TGTGCCAGCAGCCGCCCATCGGGATCCCCCTACGAGCAGTACTTC	CASSRPSGSPYEQYF
.	TRBV28	TRBD1	TRBJ2-7	TGTGCCAGCAGTTTTTTAGAGGGGGCTTACGAGCAGTACTTC	CASSFLEGAYEQYF
.	TRBV29-1	TRBD1	TRBJ2-7	TGCAGCGTAAGACAGGGAACCTACGAGCAGTACTTC	CSVRQGTYEQYF
.	TRBV5-1	TRBD1	TRBJ2-3	TGCGCCAGCAGAGTGACAGGGGACACGCCAGATACGCAGTATTTT	CASRVTGDTPDTQYF